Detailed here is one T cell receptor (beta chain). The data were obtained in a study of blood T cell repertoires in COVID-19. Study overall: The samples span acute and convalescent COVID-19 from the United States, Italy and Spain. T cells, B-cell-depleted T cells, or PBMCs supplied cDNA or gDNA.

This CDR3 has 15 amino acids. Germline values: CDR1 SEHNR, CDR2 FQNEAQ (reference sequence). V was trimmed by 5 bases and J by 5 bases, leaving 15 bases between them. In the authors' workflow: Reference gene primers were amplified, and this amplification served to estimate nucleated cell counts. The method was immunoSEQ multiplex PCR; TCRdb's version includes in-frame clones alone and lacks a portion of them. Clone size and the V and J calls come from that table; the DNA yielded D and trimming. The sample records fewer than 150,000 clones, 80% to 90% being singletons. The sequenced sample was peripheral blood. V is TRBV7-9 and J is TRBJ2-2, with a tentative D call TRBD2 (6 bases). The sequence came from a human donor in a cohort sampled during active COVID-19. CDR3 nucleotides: TGTGCCAGCAGCCGCGGGACTGTGTTAACCGGGGAGCTGTTTTTT. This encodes CASSRGTVLTGELFF.